A selection of T cell receptor beta chains follows, all from one sample in a study of beta chain features in type 1 diabetes. TCRdb keeps only in-frame clones here, not all; method: immunoSEQ multiplex PCR. Among hundreds of thousands of clones listed, about an eighth were seen once. Sequencing input: naive CD4+ T cells from blood. Receptor source: a man younger than 35 with type 1 diabetes. Both conserved end residues are part of each CDR3. A D gene is named only where the DNA matches it firmly. Size values are once, few and many counts, or a class for expanded clones, and some rows have none.

TGCGCCAGCAGCAACGGGGGGGGCTCCTACAATGAGCAGTTCTTC CASSNGGGSYNEQFF TRBD2 TRBJ2-1 few TRBV4-1
TGTGCCAGCAGTGCCACCTCTACCGGGGAGCTGTTTTTT CASSATSTGELFF - TRBJ2-2 few TRBV25-1
TGTGCAAGTCGCTTTCCCCCTTCTGAAGCTTTCTTT CASRFPPSEAFF - TRBJ1-1 - TRBV12-2
TGTGCCAGCCGGACTAGCGGGGAGTACGAGCAGTACTTC CASRTSGEYEQYF TRBD2 TRBJ2-7 once TRBV2
TGTGCCTGGAGTGGGGCGAGGCAGACCTCTTACTATGGCTACACCTTC CAWSGARQTSYYGYTF - TRBJ1-2 few TRBV30
TGCGCCAGCAGCTCGCGGCATGACCAAGCGGGGCAGGAGACCCAGTACTTC CASSSRHDQAGQETQYF TRBD2 TRBJ2-5 few TRBV4-1
TGCGCCAGCAGCCAAGGGTATTGGACTGGAAACACCATATATTTT CASSQGYWTGNTIYF - TRBJ1-3 - TRBV4-1
TGCGCCAGCGGCTCTTATAAGGACAGGGGCGCCAATGAGCAGTTCTTC CASGSYKDRGANEQFF TRBD1 TRBJ2-1 - TRBV4-1
TGTGCCAGCAGTCCTGCGGAGGAGCGGCGCTCCTACGAGCAGTACTTC CASSPAEERRSYEQYF - TRBJ2-7 - TRBV28
TGTGCCAGCAGCTTCCCGACAGCCCGCACAGATACGCAGTATTTT CASSFPTARTDTQYF - TRBJ2-3 few TRBV5-4
TGTGCCAGCAGCTTAGATCCCGGTAACACTGAAGCTTTCTTT CASSLDPGNTEAFF - TRBJ1-1 - TRBV11-3
TGTGCCAGCGCCCCCTTAAGGGCAGGGGGCTACGAGCAGTACTTC CASAPLRAGGYEQYF TRBD1 TRBJ2-7 - TRBV28
TGTGCCAGCAGCTTATACAGGCCGGTTCACGGCTACACCTTC CASSLYRPVHGYTF - TRBJ1-2 few TRBV7-2
TGTGCCAGCAGCCAAGAGCGGGGGACGTACCAAGAGACCCAGTACTTC CASSQERGTYQETQYF TRBD2 TRBJ2-5 many TRBV14
TGTGCTAGTGGTCCGCCGGTGGGGCCCCTCCACTTT CASGPPVGPLHF - TRBJ1-6 few TRBV12-5
TGTGCCAGTAGTAGGGGACCGCCGAACACTGAAGCTTTCTTT CASSRGPPNTEAFF - TRBJ1-1 - TRBV19
TGTGCCAGCAGTTACTCTAATGCAGGGGTGGGCTACACCTTC CASSYSNAGVGYTF - TRBJ1-2 - TRBV6-5
TGCGCCAGCAGCCAAGAGTCAGGAATCTACGAGCAGTACTTC CASSQESGIYEQYF - TRBJ2-7 - TRBV4-1
TGTGCCTGGAGTGGGAGACCGCACCGGGACAGGGGGCGCGGCACTGAAGCTTTCTTT CAWSGRPHRDRGRGTEAFF TRBD1 TRBJ1-1 few TRBV30
TGTGCCAGCAGCTTAGCGCCCGGCTCTAGCACAGATACGCAGTATTTT CASSLAPGSSTDTQYF - TRBJ2-3 - TRBV7-9
TGTGCCAGTAGTACAGGGGAGTACACCGGGGAGCTGTTTTTT CASSTGEYTGELFF - TRBJ2-2 - TRBV19
TGTGCCATCAGTGGGAGTCCTAATGAAAAACTGTTTTTT CAISGSPNEKLFF - TRBJ1-4 - TRBV10-3
TGTGCCAGCAGTTTGGGACACCCGAACTACGAGCAGTACTTC CASSLGHPNYEQYF - TRBJ2-7 - TRBV27
TGTGCCAGCAGTTTGGCCTCGAAACGGAACTATGGCTACACCTTC CASSLASKRNYGYTF - TRBJ1-2 - TRBV28
TGTGCCAGCAGCAAGTATACGGGACTCCGGGGCTCCTACGAGCAGTACTTC CASSKYTGLRGSYEQYF - TRBJ2-7 few TRBV21-1
TGTGCCAGCAGCTTAGATGGGCAAGAGACCCAGTACTTC CASSLDGQETQYF - TRBJ2-5 few TRBV5-4
TGTGCCTGGAGACCAGGGGGATCACCCCTCCACTTT CAWRPGGSPLHF TRBD1 TRBJ1-6 - TRBV30
TGTGCCAGCAGTCCGGACAGGGCCGGAGAAAAACTGTTTTTT CASSPDRAGEKLFF TRBD1 TRBJ1-4 - TRBV27
TGTGCCAGCAGCTCGACGTGGGGTTCGAGCACAGATACGCAGTATTTT CASSSTWGSSTDTQYF - TRBJ2-3 - TRBV11-3
TGTGCCAGCAGCTCCCAGGGGAAAGAGACCCAGTACTTC CASSSQGKETQYF - TRBJ2-5 few TRBV5-4
TGTGCCAGCAGCTTAGACAGGTGGAGGGATGGCTACACCTTC CASSLDRWRDGYTF - TRBJ1-2 - TRBV7-9
TGTGCCAGCAGTCCGGGACAGGGCATCGATGAGCAGTTCTTC CASSPGQGIDEQFF TRBD1 TRBJ2-1 - TRBV6-4
TGTGCCAGCAGTGAACTTGAGGTTTGGGCCAAAAACATTCAGTACTTC CASSELEVWAKNIQYF - TRBJ2-4 - TRBV2